Described below is a single T cell receptor (beta chain) sequence and its context. Original processing notes: Nucleated cell counts were estimated from reference gene primer amplification. Profiled with immunoSEQ multiplex PCR; TCRdb holds only in-frame clones, not every one. V, J and clone size reflect that table, while D and trimming were determined from the DNA. The sample records around 150,000 clones, about 86% being singletons. The sample originates from a study of blood T cell repertoires in COVID-19. As for the study in general: Sites in the United States, Italy and Spain provided acute and convalescent COVID-19 samples. PBMCs, B-cell-depleted T cells, or T cells were the source of the cDNA or gDNA that made up the material.

Germline CDR1 is SGHDT and CDR2 is YYEEEE. The CDR3 is 18 amino acids. Trimming at V came to 1 base and at J to 7 bases, leaving 15 bases not matched to a gene. This receptor was obtained from a woman of 80 years or more with acute or convalescent COVID-19. The genes are TRBV5-6 and TRBJ1-5; the match to TRBD1 covers 9 bases. The sample consisted of peripheral blood. CDR3 residues: CASSLTGGEVTVRQPQHF. CDR3 DNA: TGTGCCAGCAGCTTGACAGGGGGCGAAGTCACAGTCAGGCAGCCCCAGCATTTT.